This record covers a single T cell receptor beta chain. Its antigen is as yet unknown. The sample comes from a study of shared clonotypes between healthy human individuals. Study-wide results and limits: Across several donors, naive CD4 shared 5% to 6%, naive CD8 over 3%, memory CD4 roughly 2.1%, memory CD8 more than 0.35%. Estimated clonotype richness was generally higher in naive than memory subsets.

From germline, CDR1 is SEHNR and CDR2 FQNEAQ (reference sequence). The CDR3 is made up of 17 amino acids. The V end was cut by 6 bases, the J end by 0 bases, with 20 bases between. Using roughly 180 ng DNA, some 30,000 T cell genomes, the sorted-subset replicate PCRs were run. Sequenced by immunoSEQ multiplex PCR; TCRdb stores in-frame clones only, minus some. The sample gives hundreds of thousands of clones, less than 96% of which show up once; about 0.057% is in the top ten. V and J are TRBV7-9 and TRBJ1-1; D gene uncertain. Material for sequencing was naive CD4+ T cells sorted from blood. Subset given: CD45RA+ positively selected. This receptor was taken from a woman aged 30 to 39 in good health. The CDR3 DNA follows: TGTGCCAGCAGTCCCATCTCGGTTGGGCGAATGAACACTGAAGCTTTCTTT. Translating gives CASSPISVGRMNTEAFF.